The present entry profiles one TCR beta chain with its context. This entry belongs to a study of OX40 agonist ivuxolimab in advanced cancers. Study overall: Patients were dosed intravenously with ivuxolimab at 0.01 to 10 mg/kg every 2 weeks. One hepatocellular carcinoma and two cutaneous melanoma patients partially responded.

Some clones are missing from TCRdb's copy, which holds only in-frame ones; the method was immunoSEQ multiplex PCR. The repertoire includes about 110,000 clones, approximately 90% of them detected once, and around 1.2% sits in the top ten. CDR1 and CDR2 from the germline V gene are LNHDA and SQIVND (reference sequence). V was trimmed by 2 bases and J by 5 bases, leaving 10 bases between them. The CDR3 covers 13 residues. This specimen consisted of CD4+ or CD8+ T cells sorted from blood, obtained in a trial of the OX40 agonist ivuxolimab. The receptor comes from an adult with an advanced solid tumor such as melanoma, head and neck, liver or kidney cancer. V gene TRBV19 combines with J gene TRBJ2-7; possibly TRBD2 for D (6 bases). CDR3 sequence (DNA): TGTGCCAGTAGTATATCGGGAGTGGACGAGCAGTACTTC. Translating gives CASSISGVDEQYF. Full variable domain (rest looked up from reference TRBV19 and TRBJ2-7): DGGITQSPKYLFRKEGQNVTLSCEQNLNHDAMYWYRQDPGQGLRLIYYSQIVNDFQKGDIAEGYSVSREKKESFPLTVTSAQKNPTAFYLCASSISGVDEQYFGPGTRLTVT.